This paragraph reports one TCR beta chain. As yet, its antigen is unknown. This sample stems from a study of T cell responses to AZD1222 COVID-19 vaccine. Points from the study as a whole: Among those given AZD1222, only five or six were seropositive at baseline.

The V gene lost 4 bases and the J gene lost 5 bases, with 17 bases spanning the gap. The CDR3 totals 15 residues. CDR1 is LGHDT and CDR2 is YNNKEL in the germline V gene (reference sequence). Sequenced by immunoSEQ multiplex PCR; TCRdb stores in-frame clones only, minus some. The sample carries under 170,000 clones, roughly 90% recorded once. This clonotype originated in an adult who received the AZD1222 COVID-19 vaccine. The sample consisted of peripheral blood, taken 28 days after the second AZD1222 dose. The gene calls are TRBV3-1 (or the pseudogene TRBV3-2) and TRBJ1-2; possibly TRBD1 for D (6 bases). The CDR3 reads CASSLPGRGGYGYTF. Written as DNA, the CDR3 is TGTGCCAGCAGCCTCCCCGGCAGGGGTGGGTATGGCTACACCTTC.